A single T cell receptor (beta chain) is shown here with its context. The CDR3 is 13 residues long. With 3 bases removed from V and 8 bases from J, the gap between germline ends came to 11 bases. This sample stems from a study of blood T cell repertoires in COVID-19. Assay used: immunoSEQ multiplex PCR; TCRdb lists only in-frame clones, some missing. The sample yields around 400,000 clones, about nine tenths seen once. The source is a woman in her 30s who had recovered from COVID-19. Material: PBMCs or T cells enriched from blood (not recorded which). The chain combines TRBV12-3 or TRBV12-4 with TRBJ1-3, with no clear D. The CDR3 sequence is CASSLLLRDTIYF. The CDR3 DNA is TGTGCCAGCAGTTTGTTACTACGGGACACCATATATTTT.